The TCR beta chain described here comes from a study of tumor and adjacent non-tumor tissue in lung cancer (dated 2018 in TCRdb). Regarding the complete study: Patients with adenocarcinoma (approximately 12), squamous cell carcinoma (2) and small cell lung cancer (1) were included in the cohort. The roughly 15 enrolled patients, of whom around 10 were men and 5 were women, were aged about 31 to 85 years and were diagnosed with TNM stage I to III disease. In total, sequencing yielded 100 million to 150 million productive TCRbeta reads, which works out to an average of about 4.2 million reads per sample. The study compared bulk TCRbeta repertoires between lung tumor tissue and matched distant non-tumor lung tissue from fewer than 19 lung cancer patients. For each patient, one tumor sample and one normal lung sample were taken, giving around 30 paired specimens that underwent TCRbeta CDR3 sequencing.

According to the germline V gene, CDR1 reads SGHAT and CDR2 reads FQNNGV. From cysteine to phenylalanine, the CDR3 is 15 amino acids long. The CDR3 DNA has 45 bases and is translated from base 1. With respect to this clonotype: The antigen it recognizes is unknown. One end of the junction is discordant with germline, which a read error may explain.

Bulk unsorted tissue served as the source for RNA extraction, and RNA quality was assessed using a NanoDrop ND-1000 and an Agilent 2100. Donors were newly diagnosed lung cancer patients admitted for thoracic surgery in China between August and November 2014, without prior chemotherapy. Anyone who had undergone radiotherapy or chemotherapy before, or who had another cancer at the same time, was left out of the study. Surgical tissue pieces of 1-2 cm3 were preserved in RNAlater solution and were kept at -80 degrees C until use. Library creation used multiplex PCR. Instrument on record: Illumina HiSeq 2500. TCRbeta libraries were constructed through three rounds of nested PCR with primers (Table S4) according to protocols modified from ARM-PCR. Before sequencing, PCR products of 200-500 bp were excised from the gel and purified with the QIAquick gel extraction kit. The study's own analysis went as follows. Reads were cleaned with Trimmomatic, merged with FLASH into complete CDR3 sequences, and assigned to V(D)J germline segments with MiTCR. Clonal diversity was computed as the inverse Simpson's index with VDJtools. In-frame sequences lacking a premature stop codon were counted as productive reads. Clones were called with MiXCR by TCRdb after fastp trimmed the public reads at Q25, and only in-frame beta chains were retained. Every distinct CDR3 protein forms one entry, paired with its most common genes and DNA. The V and J calls and clone size are TCRdb's, not the authors'. This sample has about 93,000 distinct CDR3 sequences in its table, and 65% to 75% of those were observed once. The top ten clones comprise around 17% of the sample.

What the work shows at the level of the full study, not this receptor alone: Significantly higher TCR diversity was found in younger patients, and higher tumor TCR diversity was associated with shorter overall and disease-free survival. Only 15 or so patients were included in the cohort, and the need for larger samples and more detailed clinical data was noted by the authors. Significantly higher TCR diversity (inverse Simpson) was observed in tumor tissue than in normal lung tissue (around 450 vs 160, P = 0.0075, Mann-Whitney U test). In normal lung, the top 100 clones accounted for a significantly larger cumulative share of the repertoire than in tumor tissue. The methods do not name the sequencing platform or mention unique molecular identifiers. Peripheral blood was not sequenced, so blood TCRbeta repertoires in these lung cancer patients were not examined.

Sequencing was carried out using lung tumor tissue. The chain was built from TRBV11-2 and TRBJ2-5, with TRBD2 tentatively as D gene (5 bases match). This TCR came from a man in his sixties with non-small cell lung cancer. In nucleotide form, the sequence is TGTGCCAGCAGCTTAGGAGGGTTAGTCCAAGAGACGCAGTACTTC. Protein translation: CASSLGGLVQETQYF.